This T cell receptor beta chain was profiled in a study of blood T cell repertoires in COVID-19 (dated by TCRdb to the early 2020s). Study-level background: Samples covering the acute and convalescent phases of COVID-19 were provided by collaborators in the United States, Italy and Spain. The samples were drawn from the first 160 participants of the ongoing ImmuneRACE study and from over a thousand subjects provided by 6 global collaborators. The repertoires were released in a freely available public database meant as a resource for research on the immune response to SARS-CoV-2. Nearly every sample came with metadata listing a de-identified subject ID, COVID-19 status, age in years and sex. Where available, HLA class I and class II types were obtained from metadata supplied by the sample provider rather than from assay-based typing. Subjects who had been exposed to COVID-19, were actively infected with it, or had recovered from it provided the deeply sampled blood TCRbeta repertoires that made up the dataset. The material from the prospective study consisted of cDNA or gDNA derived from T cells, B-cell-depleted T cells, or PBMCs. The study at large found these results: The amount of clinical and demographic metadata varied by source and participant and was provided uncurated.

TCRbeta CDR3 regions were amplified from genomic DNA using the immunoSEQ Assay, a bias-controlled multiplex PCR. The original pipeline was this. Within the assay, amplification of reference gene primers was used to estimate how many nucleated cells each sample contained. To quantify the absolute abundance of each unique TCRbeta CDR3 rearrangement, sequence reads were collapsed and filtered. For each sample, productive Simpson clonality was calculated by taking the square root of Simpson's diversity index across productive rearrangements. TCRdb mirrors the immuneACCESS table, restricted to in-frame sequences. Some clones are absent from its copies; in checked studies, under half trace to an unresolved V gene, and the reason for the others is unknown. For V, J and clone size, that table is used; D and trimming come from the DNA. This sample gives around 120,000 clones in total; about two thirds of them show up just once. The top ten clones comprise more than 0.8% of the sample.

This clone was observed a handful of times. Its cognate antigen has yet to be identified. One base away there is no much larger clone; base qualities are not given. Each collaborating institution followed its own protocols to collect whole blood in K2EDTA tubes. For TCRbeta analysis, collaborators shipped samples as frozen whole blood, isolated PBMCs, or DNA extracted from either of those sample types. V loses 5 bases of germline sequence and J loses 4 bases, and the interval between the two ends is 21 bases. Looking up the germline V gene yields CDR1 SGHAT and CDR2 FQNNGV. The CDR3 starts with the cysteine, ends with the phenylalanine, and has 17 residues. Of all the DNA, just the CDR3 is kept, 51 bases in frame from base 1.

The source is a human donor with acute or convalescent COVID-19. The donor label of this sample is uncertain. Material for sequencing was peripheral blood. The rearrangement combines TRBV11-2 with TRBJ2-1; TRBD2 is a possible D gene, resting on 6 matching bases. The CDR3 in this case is CASSPPRLVSLYNEQFF. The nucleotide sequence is TGTGCCAGCAGCCCTCCAAGACTAGTAAGTCTATACAATGAGCAGTTCTTC.